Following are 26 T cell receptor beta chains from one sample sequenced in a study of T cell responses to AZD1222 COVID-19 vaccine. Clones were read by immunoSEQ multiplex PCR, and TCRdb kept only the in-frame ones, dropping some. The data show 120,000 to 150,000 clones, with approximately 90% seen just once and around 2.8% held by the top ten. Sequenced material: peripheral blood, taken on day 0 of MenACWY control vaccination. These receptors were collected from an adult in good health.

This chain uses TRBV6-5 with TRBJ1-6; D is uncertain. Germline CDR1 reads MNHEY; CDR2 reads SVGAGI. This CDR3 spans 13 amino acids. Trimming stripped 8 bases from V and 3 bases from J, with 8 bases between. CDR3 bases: TGTGCCAGCCGGGCCATCTATAATTCACCCCTCCACTTT. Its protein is CASRAIYNSPLHF.

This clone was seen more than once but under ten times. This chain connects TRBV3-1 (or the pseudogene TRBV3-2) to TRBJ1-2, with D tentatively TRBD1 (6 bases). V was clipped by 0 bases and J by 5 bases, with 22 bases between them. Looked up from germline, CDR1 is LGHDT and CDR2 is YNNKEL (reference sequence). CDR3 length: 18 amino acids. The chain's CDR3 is CASSQDGIARGRKYGYTF. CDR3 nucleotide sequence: TGTGCCAGCAGCCAAGATGGTATTGCTCGGGGGCGCAAATATGGCTACACCTTC.

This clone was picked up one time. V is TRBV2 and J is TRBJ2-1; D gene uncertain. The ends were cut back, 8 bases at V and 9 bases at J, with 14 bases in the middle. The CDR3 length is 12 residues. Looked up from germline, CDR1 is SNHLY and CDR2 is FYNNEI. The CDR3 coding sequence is TGTGCCAGCTCCCCCCGGGTCAGTGAGCAGTTCTTC. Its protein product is CASSPRVSEQFF. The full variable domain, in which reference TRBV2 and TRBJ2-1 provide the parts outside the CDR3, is EPEVTQTPSHQVTQMGQEVILRCVPISNHLYFYWYRQILGQKVEFLVSFYNNEISEKSEIFDDQFSVERPDGSNFTLKIRSTKLEDSAMYFCASSPRVSEQFFGPGTRLTVL.

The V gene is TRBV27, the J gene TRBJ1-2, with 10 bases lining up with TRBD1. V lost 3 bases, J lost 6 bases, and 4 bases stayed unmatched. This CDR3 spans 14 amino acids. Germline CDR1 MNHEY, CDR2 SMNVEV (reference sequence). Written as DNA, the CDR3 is TGTGCCAGCAGTTTTAAAGGGACAGGGGATGGCTACACCTTC. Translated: CASSFKGTGDGYTF.

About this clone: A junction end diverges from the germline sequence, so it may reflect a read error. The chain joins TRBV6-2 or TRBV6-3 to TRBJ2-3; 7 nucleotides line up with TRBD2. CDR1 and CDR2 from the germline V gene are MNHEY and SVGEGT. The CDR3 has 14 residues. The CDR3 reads CVSSPSGGADTQYF. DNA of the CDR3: TGTGTCAGCAGCCCTAGCGGTGGGGCAGATACGCAGTATTTT.

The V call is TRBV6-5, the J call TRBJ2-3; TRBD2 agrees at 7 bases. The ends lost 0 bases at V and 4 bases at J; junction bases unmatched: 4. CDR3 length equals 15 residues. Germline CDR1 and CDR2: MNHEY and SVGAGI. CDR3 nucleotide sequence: TGTGCCAGCAGTTACTCGGGAGGGCCTCCAGATACGCAGTATTTT. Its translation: CASSYSGGPPDTQYF.

The CDR3 loop is CASSLRRERTAGELFF. The DNA for the CDR3 is TGTGCCAGCAGCTTAAGGCGGGAGAGGACCGCCGGGGAGCTGTTTTTT. V usage is TRBV7-8 and J usage is TRBJ2-2; 7 nucleotides align to TRBD2. V shed 2 bases and J 6 bases; nucleotides not matched to a gene: 9. The CDR3 is 16 residues long. Germline assignment: CDR1 SGHVS and CDR2 FQNEAQ.

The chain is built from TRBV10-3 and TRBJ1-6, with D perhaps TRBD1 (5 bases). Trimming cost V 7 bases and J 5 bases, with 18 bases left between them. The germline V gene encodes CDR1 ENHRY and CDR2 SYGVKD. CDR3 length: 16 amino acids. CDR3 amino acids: CAITSDDRSNNSPLHF. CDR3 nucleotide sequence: TGTGCCATCACCTCAGACGACAGATCGAATAATTCACCCCTCCACTTT.

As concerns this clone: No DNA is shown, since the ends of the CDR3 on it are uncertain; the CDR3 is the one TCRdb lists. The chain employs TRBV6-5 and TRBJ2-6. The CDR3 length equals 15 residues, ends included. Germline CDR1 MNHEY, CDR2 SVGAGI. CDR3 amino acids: CASSSSTSGANVLTF.

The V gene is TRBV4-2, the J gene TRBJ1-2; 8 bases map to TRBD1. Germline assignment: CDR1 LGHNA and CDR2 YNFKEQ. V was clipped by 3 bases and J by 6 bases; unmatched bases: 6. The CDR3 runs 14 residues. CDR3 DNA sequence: TGTGCCAGCAGCCACGACAGGGGTTTGAATGGCTACACCTTC. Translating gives CASSHDRGLNGYTF.

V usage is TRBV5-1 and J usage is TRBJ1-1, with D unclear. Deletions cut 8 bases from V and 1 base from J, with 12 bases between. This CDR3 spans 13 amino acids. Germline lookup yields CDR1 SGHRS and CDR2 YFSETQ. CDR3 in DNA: TGCGCCAGTTCGACAACCCAGAACACTGAAGCTTTCTTT. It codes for CASSTTQNTEAFF.

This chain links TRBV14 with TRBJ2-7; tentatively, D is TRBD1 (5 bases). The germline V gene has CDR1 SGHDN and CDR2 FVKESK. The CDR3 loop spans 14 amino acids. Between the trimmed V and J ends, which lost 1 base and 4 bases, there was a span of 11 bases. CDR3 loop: CASSQGQGSYEQYF. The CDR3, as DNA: TGTGCCAGCAGCCAAGGCCAGGGTTCGTACGAGCAGTACTTC.

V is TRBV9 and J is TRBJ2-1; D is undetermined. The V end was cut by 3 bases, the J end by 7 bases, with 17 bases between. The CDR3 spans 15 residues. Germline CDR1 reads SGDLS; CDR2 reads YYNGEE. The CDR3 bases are TGTGCCAGCAGCGACCGGGTCGTCCGTGGTAATGAGCAGTTCTTC. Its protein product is CASSDRVVRGNEQFF.

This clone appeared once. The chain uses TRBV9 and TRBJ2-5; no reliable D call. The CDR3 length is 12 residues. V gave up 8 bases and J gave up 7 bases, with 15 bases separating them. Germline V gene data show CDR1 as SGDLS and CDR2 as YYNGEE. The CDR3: CASGEIGATQYF. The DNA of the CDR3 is TGTGCCAGTGGTGAGATCGGTGCGACCCAGTACTTC. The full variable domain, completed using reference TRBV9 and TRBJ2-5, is DSGVTQTPKHLITATGQRVTLRCSPRSGDLSVYWYQQSLDQGLQFLIQYYNGEERAKGNILERFSAQQFPDLHSELNLSSLELGDSALYFCASGEIGATQYFGPGTRLLVL.

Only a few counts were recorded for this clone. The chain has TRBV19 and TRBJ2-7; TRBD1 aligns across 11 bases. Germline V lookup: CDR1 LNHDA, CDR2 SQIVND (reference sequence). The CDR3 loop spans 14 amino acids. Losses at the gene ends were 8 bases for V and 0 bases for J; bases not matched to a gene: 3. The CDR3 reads CASAGTGGSYEQYF. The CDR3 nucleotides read TGTGCCAGTGCCGGGACAGGGGGCTCCTACGAGCAGTACTTC. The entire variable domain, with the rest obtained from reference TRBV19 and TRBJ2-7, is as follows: DGGITQSPKYLFRKEGQNVTLSCEQNLNHDAMYWYRQDPGQGLRLIYYSQIVNDFQKGDIAEGYSVSREKKESFPLTVTSAQKNPTAFYLCASAGTGGSYEQYFGPGTRLTVT.

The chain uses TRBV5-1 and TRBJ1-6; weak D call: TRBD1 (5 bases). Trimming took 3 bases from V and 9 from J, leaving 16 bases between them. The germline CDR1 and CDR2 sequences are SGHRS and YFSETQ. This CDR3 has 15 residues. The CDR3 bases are TGCGCCAGCAGCTCGGGGGTGGTAAATGGTTCACCCCTCCACTTT. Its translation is CASSSGVVNGSPLHF.

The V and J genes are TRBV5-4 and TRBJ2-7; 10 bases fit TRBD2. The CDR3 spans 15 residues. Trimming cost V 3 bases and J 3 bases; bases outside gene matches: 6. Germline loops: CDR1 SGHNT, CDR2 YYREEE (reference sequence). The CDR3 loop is CASSSASSGSYEQYF. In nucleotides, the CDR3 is TGTGCCAGCAGCTCGGCCTCTAGCGGGAGCTACGAGCAGTACTTC.

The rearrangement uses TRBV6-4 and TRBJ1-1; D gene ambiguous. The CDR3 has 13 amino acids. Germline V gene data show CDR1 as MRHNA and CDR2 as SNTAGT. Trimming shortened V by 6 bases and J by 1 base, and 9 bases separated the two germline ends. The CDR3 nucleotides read TGTGCCAGCAGGAAGGGAGGGAACACTGAAGCTTTCTTT. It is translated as CASRKGGNTEAFF.

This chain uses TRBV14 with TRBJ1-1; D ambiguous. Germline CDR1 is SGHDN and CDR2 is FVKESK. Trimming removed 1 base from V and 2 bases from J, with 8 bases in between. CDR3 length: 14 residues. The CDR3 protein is CASSQVGRNTEAFF. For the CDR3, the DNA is TGTGCCAGCAGCCAAGTAGGTAGAAACACTGAAGCTTTCTTT. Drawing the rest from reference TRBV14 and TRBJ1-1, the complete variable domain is EAGVTQFPSHSVIEKGQTVTLRCDPISGHDNLYWYRRVMGKEIKFLLHFVKESKQDESGMPNNRFLAERTGGTYSTLKVQPAELEDSGVYFCASSQVGRNTEAFFGQGTRLTVV.

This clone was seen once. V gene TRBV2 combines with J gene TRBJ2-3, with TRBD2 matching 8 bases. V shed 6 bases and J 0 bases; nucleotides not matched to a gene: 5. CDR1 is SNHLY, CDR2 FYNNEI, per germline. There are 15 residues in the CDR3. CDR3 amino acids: CASSTPSGSTDTQYF. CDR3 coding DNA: TGTGCCAGCAGCACCCCTAGCGGGAGCACAGATACGCAGTATTTT.

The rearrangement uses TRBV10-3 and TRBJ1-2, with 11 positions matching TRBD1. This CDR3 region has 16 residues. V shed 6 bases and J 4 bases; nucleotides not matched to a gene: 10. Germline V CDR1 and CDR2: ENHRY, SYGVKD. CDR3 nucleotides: TGTGCCATCAGCCCCGGACAGGGGGCGCCGGCCTATGGCTACACCTTC. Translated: CAISPGQGAPAYGYTF.

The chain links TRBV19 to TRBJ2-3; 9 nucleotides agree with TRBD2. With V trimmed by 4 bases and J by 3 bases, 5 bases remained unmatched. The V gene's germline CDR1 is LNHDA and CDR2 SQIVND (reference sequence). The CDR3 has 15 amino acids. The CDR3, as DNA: TGTGCCAGTAGTACCTTTAGCGGGGGAACAGATACGCAGTATTTT. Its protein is CASSTFSGGTDTQYF. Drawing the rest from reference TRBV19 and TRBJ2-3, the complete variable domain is DGGITQSPKYLFRKEGQNVTLSCEQNLNHDAMYWYRQDPGQGLRLIYYSQIVNDFQKGDIAEGYSVSREKKESFPLTVTSAQKNPTAFYLCASSTFSGGTDTQYFGPGTRLTVL.

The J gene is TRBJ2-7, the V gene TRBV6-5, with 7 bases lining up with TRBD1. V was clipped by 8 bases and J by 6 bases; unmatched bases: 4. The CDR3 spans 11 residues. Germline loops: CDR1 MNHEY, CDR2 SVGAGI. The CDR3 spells CASGSGGEQYF. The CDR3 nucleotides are TGTGCCAGCGGGTCAGGGGGCGAGCAGTACTTC.

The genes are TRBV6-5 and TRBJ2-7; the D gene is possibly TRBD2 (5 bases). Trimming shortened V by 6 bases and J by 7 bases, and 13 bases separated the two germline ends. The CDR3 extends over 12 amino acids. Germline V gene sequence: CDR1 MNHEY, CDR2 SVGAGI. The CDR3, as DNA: TGTGCCAGCAGGGACGGTGAGCGGGAGCAGTACTTC. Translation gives CASRDGEREQYF.

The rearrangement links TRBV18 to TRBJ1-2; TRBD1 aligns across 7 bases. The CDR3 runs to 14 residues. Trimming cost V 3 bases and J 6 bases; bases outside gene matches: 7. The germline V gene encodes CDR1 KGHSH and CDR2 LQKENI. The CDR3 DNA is TGTGCCAGCTCACCCCGACAGGGAGACCATGGCTACACCTTC. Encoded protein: CASSPRQGDHGYTF. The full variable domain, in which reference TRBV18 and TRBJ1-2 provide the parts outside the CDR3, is NAGVMQNPRHLVRRRGQEARLRCSPMKGHSHVYWYRQLPEEGLKFMVYLQKENIIDESGMPKERFSAEFPKEGPSILRIQQVVRGDSAAYFCASSPRQGDHGYTFGSGTRLTVV.

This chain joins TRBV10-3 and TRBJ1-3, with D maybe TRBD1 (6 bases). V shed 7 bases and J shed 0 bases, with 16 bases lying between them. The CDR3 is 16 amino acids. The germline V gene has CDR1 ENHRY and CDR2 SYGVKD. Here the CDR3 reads CAITRDIGPSGNTIYF. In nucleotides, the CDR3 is TGTGCCATCACCCGGGACATCGGGCCCTCTGGAAACACCATATATTTT.